What follows are 21 T cell receptor beta chains derived from one specimen sequenced in a study of CD8 T cells in Susac syndrome. Random hexamers served to reverse transcribe about 0.5 to 1 ug RNA. TCRdb reprocessed the immunoSEQ multiplex PCR reads with MiXCR, giving one entry per CDR3 protein. The data show fewer than 350,000 distinct CDR3 sequences, about 90% seen once. What was sequenced was CD4+ T cells from PBMCs. All receptors derive from a human donor with multiple sclerosis.

The rearrangement links TRBV5-4 to TRBJ2-2; D is perhaps TRBD2 (5 bases). The V end lost 1 base, the J end lost 6 bases, and 7 bases lay between the germline ends. Germline V gene lookup returns CDR1 SGHNT and CDR2 YYREEE (reference sequence). The CDR3 runs to 13 residues. CDR3: CASSLTRSGELFF. The DNA for the CDR3 is TGTGCCAGCAGCTTGACTAGGTCCGGGGAGCTGTTTTTT.

The chain has TRBV20-1 and TRBJ1-4, with a possible D match to TRBD1 (5 bases). This CDR3 spans 14 amino acids. Germline values: CDR1 DFQATT, CDR2 SNEGSKA (reference sequence). V lost 6 bases and J lost 3, with 14 bases in between. The CDR3 reads CSAWGGGANEKLFF. The DNA for the CDR3 is TGCAGTGCCTGGGGGGGAGGGGCTAATGAAAAACTGTTTTTT.

The rearrangement uses TRBV5-6 and TRBJ1-6; D is ambiguous. V was shortened by 0 bases and J by 6 bases, with 4 bases between the two germline ends. Germline assignment: CDR1 SGHDT and CDR2 YYEEEE. The CDR3 extends over 13 amino acids. CDR3 residues: CASSLGGNSPLHF. The CDR3 DNA is TGTGCCAGCAGCTTGGGAGGTAATTCACCCCTCCACTTT.

V is TRBV6-6 and J is TRBJ2-1, with a possible D match to TRBD1 (6 bases). There are 13 residues in the CDR3. Germline assignment: CDR1 MNHNY and CDR2 SVGAGI (reference sequence). The V gene lost 5 bases and the J gene lost 5 bases, with 10 bases spanning the gap. The CDR3 DNA follows: TGTGCCAGCAGTCGACAGGAGGACAATGAGCAGTTCTTC. Translating gives CASSRQEDNEQFF.

The chain carries TRBV19 and TRBJ1-6; the match to TRBD1 covers 7 bases. After removal of 0 bases from V and 9 bases from J, the junction contained 8 bases not matched to a gene. The germline V gene has CDR1 LNHDA and CDR2 SQIVND (reference sequence). CDR3 length: 16 amino acids. In nucleotides, the CDR3 is TGTGCCAGTAGTATAGACCGCCGGACAGGAGGTTCACCCCTCCACTTT. Protein sequence: CASSIDRRTGGSPLHF.

The chain uses TRBV7-2 and TRBJ1-2; D is possibly TRBD1 (5 bases). The V gene's germline CDR1 is SGHTA and CDR2 FQGNSA. The CDR3 sequence is 16 residues long. Between the trimmed V and J ends, which lost 3 bases and 4 bases, there was a span of 18 bases. The CDR3 is CASSLGMGPAGYGYTF. CDR3 in DNA: TGTGCCAGCAGCTTGGGAATGGGGCCCGCTGGCTATGGCTACACCTTC. Together with reference TRBV7-2 and TRBJ1-2, the CDR3 gives the full variable domain: GAGVSQSPSNKVTEKGKDVELRCDPISGHTALYWYRQSLGQGLEFLIYFQGNSAPDKSGLPSDRFSAERTGGSVSTLTIQRTQQEDSAVYLCASSLGMGPAGYGYTFGSGTRLTVV.

The V and J genes are TRBV5-1 and TRBJ2-3; TRBD2 matches 9 bases. The V gene's germline CDR1 is SGHRS and CDR2 YFSETQ. The CDR3 is made up of 16 amino acids. V gave up 0 bases and J gave up 4 bases; unmatched junction bases: 6. DNA for the CDR3: TGCGCCAGCAGCTTGGATCGGACTAGCGAGGCAGATACGCAGTATTTT. Protein: CASSLDRTSEADTQYF.

The V call is TRBV30, the J call TRBJ2-7; D could derive from TRBD1 or TRBD2 (5 bases each). This CDR3 comprises 12 residues. V was trimmed by 6 bases and J by 2 bases, leaving 11 bases between them. The germline CDR1 and CDR2 sequences are GTSNPN and SVGIG (reference sequence). The CDR3 bases are TGTGCCTGCTTCGGGACCACCTACGAGCAGTACTTC. It translates to CACFGTTYEQYF. Full variable domain (outside the CDR3, taken from reference TRBV30 and TRBJ2-7): SQTIHQWPATLVQPVGSPLSLECTVEGTSNPNLYWYRQAAGRGLQLLFYSVGIGQISSEVPQNLSASRPQDRQFILSSKKLLLSDSGFYLCACFGTTYEQYFGPGTRLTVT.

This chain connects TRBV6-2 or TRBV6-3 to TRBJ2-2, with D perhaps matching TRBD2 (5 bases). This CDR3 comprises 18 residues. In germline, CDR1 is MNHEY, CDR2 SVGEGT. V was clipped by 6 bases and J by 3 bases, with 23 bases between them. CDR3 nucleotide sequence: TGTGCCAGCAGCTATCCCCTCGCACTGGACGGGGACACCGGGGAGCTGTTTTTT. Translating gives CASSYPLALDGDTGELFF.

The chain recombines TRBV12-3 or TRBV12-4 with TRBJ1-6; D gene uncertain. The CDR3 loop spans 14 amino acids. Trimming cost V 5 bases and J 4 bases, with 9 bases left between them. CDR3 sequence: CASSRRPYNSPLHF. The CDR3 nucleotides read TGTGCCAGCAGTCGACGGCCATATAATTCACCCCTCCACTTT.

The chain joins TRBV3-1 to TRBJ1-3, with D tentatively TRBD1 (5 bases). CDR1 is LGHDT and CDR2 is YNNKEL in the germline V gene (reference sequence). The CDR3 loop spans 16 amino acids. V gave up 3 bases and J gave up 1 base, with 13 bases separating them. CDR3 DNA sequence: TGTGCCAGCAGCCATGCTTACAGGAGTTCTGGAAACACCATATATTTT. It is translated as CASSHAYRSSGNTIYF.

The V gene is TRBV6-5, the J gene TRBJ1-5; a possible D gene is TRBD1 (5 bases). Trimming cost V 6 bases and J 0 bases, with 12 bases left between them. Germline assignment: CDR1 MNHEY and CDR2 SVGAGI. The CDR3 runs 15 residues. CDR3 protein: CASSPDSYSNQPQHF. The CDR3 DNA reads as TGTGCCAGCAGCCCAGACAGCTATAGCAATCAGCCCCAGCATTTT.

The chain joins TRBV12-3 or TRBV12-4 to TRBJ1-1; the D is unclear. This CDR3 has 13 residues. Deletions cut 7 bases from V and 6 bases from J, with 15 bases between. CDR3 nucleotides: TGTGCCAGCACCCTAAGCGACGGTCCTGAAGCTTTCTTT. Translation: CASTLSDGPEAFF.

The gene calls are TRBV6-6 and TRBJ2-3, with TRBD2 matching 7 bases. V lost 5 bases, J lost 7 bases, and 6 bases stayed unmatched. Germline CDR1 and CDR2: MNHNY and SVGAGI (reference sequence). This CDR3 has 13 residues. CDR3: CASSPSAGYTQYF. CDR3 in DNA: TGTGCCAGCAGTCCCTCAGCGGGGTATACGCAGTATTTT.

The rearrangement uses TRBV27 and TRBJ2-7; 7 bases are a match to TRBD2. There are 14 residues in the CDR3. The germline gives CDR1 MNHEY, CDR2 SMNVEV (reference sequence). The V and J ends lost 2 bases and 0 bases, in that order; junction bases with no gene match: 1. The chain's CDR3 is CASSLLADSYEQYF. The CDR3 bases are TGTGCCAGCAGTTTACTAGCGGACTCCTACGAGCAGTACTTC.

The chain couples TRBV6-6 to TRBJ1-1, with TRBD1 matching over 11 bases. The germline gives CDR1 MNHNY, CDR2 SVGAGI (reference sequence). This CDR3 comprises 15 residues. The J segment lost 4 bases and the V segment lost 6 bases, leaving 7 bases of the junction unmatched. The CDR3 DNA reads as TGTGCCAGCAGCGCCTCGGACAGGGGGCGCACTGAAGCTTTCTTT. Protein: CASSASDRGRTEAFF.

This sequence joins TRBV7-3 and TRBJ1-1; D might be TRBD1 (6 bases). The CDR3 has 13 amino acids. Trimming stripped 5 bases from V and 3 bases from J, with 10 bases between. From germline, CDR1 is SGHTA and CDR2 FQGTGA. The CDR3 DNA is TGTGCCAGCAGCAAGGGGGTGGACACTGAAGCTTTCTTT. Translating it yields CASSKGVDTEAFF.

The chain is built from TRBV12-3 or TRBV12-4 and TRBJ2-3; possible D gene TRBD2, 6 bases. With 7 bases removed from V and 4 bases from J, the gap between germline ends came to 12 bases. This CDR3 has 13 amino acids. This CDR3 is CASNAGGPDTQYF. The CDR3 bases are TGTGCCAGCAACGCCGGAGGGCCAGATACGCAGTATTTT.

The gene calls are TRBV18 and TRBJ1-1, with D maybe TRBD1 (5 bases). The CDR3 spans 17 residues. V gave up 6 bases and J gave up 1 base, with 21 bases separating them. CDR1 is KGHSH, CDR2 LQKENI, per germline. CDR3 residues: CASSRAVSSTGNTEAFF. The CDR3, as DNA: TGTGCCAGCTCGCGTGCAGTGTCGAGTACAGGGAACACTGAAGCTTTCTTT.

This chain connects TRBV9 to TRBJ1-3; perhaps TRBD1 as D (6 bases). The CDR3 contains 15 residues. V lost 4 bases and J 0 bases, leaving 11 bases between the germline ends. CDR1 is SGDLS, CDR2 YYNGEE, per germline. The CDR3 nucleotides read TGTGCCAGCAGCATGGGGGGCTACTCTGGAAACACCATATATTTT. Its translation is CASSMGGYSGNTIYF.

This chain links TRBV27 with TRBJ2-1; 7 nucleotides align to TRBD2. Germline CDR1 and CDR2: MNHEY and SMNVEV (reference sequence). The length of the CDR3 is 17 residues. Germline trimming cut 6 bases from V and 4 bases from J; bases unmatched to any gene: 15. CDR3 DNA: TGTGCCAGCAGCCGTATCAGGGCTAGCGGACCATACAATGAGCAGTTCTTC. Protein sequence: CASSRIRASGPYNEQFF.